This TCR beta chain originates from a study of shared clonotypes between healthy human individuals. Details on this clone: The same CDR3 arises from other DNA sequences in this sample as well.

With 3 bases removed from V and 0 bases from J, the gap between germline ends came to 8 bases. CDR1 is MDHEN, CDR2 SYDVKM, per germline. CDR3 length: 15 residues. TCRdb's table, derived via immunoSEQ multiplex PCR, lists solely in-frame clones and lacks some. The sample yields about 960,000 clones, less than 85% seen once. The clonotype originates from a man aged 18 to 29 in good health. Sequencing input: memory CD4+ T cells sorted from blood. Specified subset: CD45RA-negative fraction. The chain recombines TRBV28 with TRBJ1-4; the D gene is possibly TRBD1 (5 bases). As DNA, the CDR3 is TGTGCCAGCAGTTTTCGCAGGGCAACTAATGAAAAACTGTTTTTT. Translation: CASSFRRATNEKLFF.